The 21 T cell receptor beta chains in this list originate from one sample, sequenced in a study of T cell responses to AZD1222 COVID-19 vaccine. The protocol was immunoSEQ multiplex PCR, while the TCRdb copy is restricted to in-frame clones and leaves out a portion. The sample lists 160,000 or so clones; 94% were seen once. This specimen was peripheral blood, taken 28 days after the second AZD1222 dose. The receptors stem from an adult who received the AZD1222 COVID-19 vaccine.

The chain couples TRBV28 to TRBJ1-4; D is possibly TRBD1 (6 bases). The CDR3 runs 14 residues. Trimming cost V 6 bases and J 1 base, with 9 bases left between them. CDR1 and CDR2 from the germline V gene are MDHEN and SYDVKM. The CDR3 coding sequence is TGTGCCAGCAGGGACAGTCAAACTAATGAAAAACTGTTTTTT. Protein sequence: CASRDSQTNEKLFF.

The genes are TRBV2 and TRBJ1-5; D is perhaps TRBD1 (6 bases). Trimming took 6 bases from V and 5 from J, leaving 20 bases between them. The germline gives CDR1 SNHLY, CDR2 FYNNEI. The CDR3 is 16 residues long. CDR3 DNA: TGTGCCAGCAGCATACAGGGAACCGAGCCAGATCAGCCCCAGCATTTT. Protein product: CASSIQGTEPDQPQHF.

The V and J genes are TRBV19 and TRBJ1-5; possible D gene TRBD1, 5 bases. The CDR3 totals 12 residues. V was cut by 5 bases and J by 7 bases, with 9 bases left in between. From germline, CDR1 is LNHDA and CDR2 SQIVND (reference sequence). CDR3 bases: TGTGCCAGTAGTGGGGGGAGGCAGCCCCAGCATTTT. The encoded protein is CASSGGRQPQHF. The variable domain in full, completed from reference TRBV19 and TRBJ1-5, reads DGGITQSPKYLFRKEGQNVTLSCEQNLNHDAMYWYRQDPGQGLRLIYYSQIVNDFQKGDIAEGYSVSREKKESFPLTVTSAQKNPTAFYLCASSGGRQPQHFGDGTRLSIL.

The J gene is TRBJ2-7, the V gene TRBV13; TRBD1 agrees at 7 bases. Trimming took 5 bases from V and 0 from J; bases not matched to a gene: 7. Germline V gene sequence: CDR1 PRHDT, CDR2 FYEKMQ (reference sequence). The CDR3 loop spans 15 amino acids. The CDR3 coding sequence is TGTGCCAGCAGCCCGGGGACAGTGAGCTCCTACGAGCAGTACTTC. Encoded protein: CASSPGTVSSYEQYF.

Of note for this clone: Other nucleotide sequences in the sample specify the same CDR3. This chain's CDR3 is CASSLTGGYGYTF. In DNA, the CDR3 is TGTGCCAGCAGTCTGACAGGGGGTTATGGCTACACCTTC. This chain links TRBV12-3 or TRBV12-4 with TRBJ1-2; 9 nucleotides agree with TRBD1. Trimming cost V 5 bases and J 5 bases; bases outside gene matches: 3. This CDR3 has 13 amino acids.

This chain connects TRBV11-2 to TRBJ1-1; 7 positions match TRBD1. The CDR3 contains 14 residues. Germline V gene lookup returns CDR1 SGHAT and CDR2 FQNNGV. Trimming cost V 6 bases and J 6 bases; bases outside gene matches: 10. CDR3 coding DNA: TGTGCCAGCAGTCGGACCAGGGGGAGTGCTGAAGCTTTCTTT. Amino acids: CASSRTRGSAEAFF.

For the CDR3, the DNA is TGCAGCGTGCTTACAGGGGGGAATCAGCCCCAGCATTTT. Translated: CSVLTGGNQPQHF. The V call is TRBV29-1, the J call TRBJ1-5; 8 bases agree with TRBD1. Germline values: CDR1 SQVTM, CDR2 ANQGSEA. Trimming removed 6 bases from V and 4 bases from J; junction bases left unmatched: 5. The CDR3 sequence is 13 residues long.

The gene calls are TRBV28 and TRBJ2-3; TRBD2 matches at 13 bases. Germline CDR1 and CDR2: MDHEN and SYDVKM. Unmatched junction bases numbered 12, after V lost 3 bases and J lost 6 bases. CDR3 length equals 18 residues. In DNA, the CDR3 is TGTGCCAGCAGTTTCCAAGGATGGACTAGCGGGAGTAAGGATACGCAGTATTTT. It specifies CASSFQGWTSGSKDTQYF.

This chain joins TRBV11-1 and TRBJ2-1; the match to TRBD2 covers 8 bases. From germline, CDR1 is SGHAT and CDR2 FQDESV (reference sequence). The ends lost 1 base at V and 6 bases at J; junction bases unmatched: 8. The CDR3 covers 16 residues. CDR3 nucleotide sequence: TGTGCCAGCAGCTTAGAAACGGCGGGAGGTCGCAATGAGCAGTTCTTC. Its protein is CASSLETAGGRNEQFF. Together with reference TRBV11-1 and TRBJ2-1, the CDR3 gives the full variable domain: EAEVAQSPRYKITEKSQAVAFWCDPISGHATLYWYRQILGQGPELLVQFQDESVVDDSQLPKDRFSAERLKGVDSTLKIQPAELGDSAMYLCASSLETAGGRNEQFFGPGTRLTVL.

J is TRBJ2-5 and V is TRBV6-5; D unresolved. V was clipped by 6 bases and J by 6 bases, with 14 bases between them. There are 13 residues in the CDR3. CDR1 is MNHEY and CDR2 is SVGAGI in the germline V gene. CDR3: CASSYGPSKTQYF. CDR3 coding DNA: TGTGCCAGCAGCTACGGCCCTTCCAAGACCCAGTACTTC.

The chain couples TRBV7-9 to TRBJ2-1, with TRBD1 matching over 8 bases. The junction had 14 bases not matched to a gene; V was cut back by 5 bases and J by 5 bases. This CDR3 is built from 17 residues. The germline V gene encodes CDR1 SEHNR and CDR2 FQNEAQ (reference sequence). The CDR3 is CASSKRPGQGTHNEQFF. DNA for the CDR3: TGTGCCAGCAGCAAAAGGCCCGGACAGGGTACCCACAATGAGCAGTTCTTC.

CDR3 loop: CASSQDRQGRSEQYF. The CDR3 coding sequence is TGCGCCAGCAGCCAAGATCGACAGGGGAGGAGCGAGCAGTACTTC. The V gene is TRBV4-3, the J gene TRBJ2-7, with 8 positions matching TRBD1. After removal of 0 bases from V and 6 bases from J, the junction contained 7 bases not matched to a gene. This CDR3 is built from 15 residues. Germline loops: CDR1 LGHNA, CDR2 YSLEER.

The V call is TRBV6-5, the J call TRBJ1-6; D call uncertain. V lost 7 bases to trimming and J lost 0 bases, with 10 bases between them. The CDR3 is made up of 15 amino acids. The germline CDR1 and CDR2 sequences are MNHEY and SVGAGI. The CDR3 bases are TGTGCCAGCACCGGACTGAGCTCCTATAATTCACCCCTCCACTTT. It translates to CASTGLSSYNSPLHF.

The rearrangement uses TRBV4-3 and TRBJ1-1, with TRBD1 as a possible D gene (6 bases). The CDR3 sequence is 16 residues long. V shed 1 base and J shed 0 bases, with 12 bases lying between them. From germline, CDR1 is LGHNA and CDR2 YSLEER. The CDR3 DNA sequence: TGCGCCAGCAGCCAAGGACAGGCGCGAATGAACACTGAAGCTTTCTTT. Amino acid sequence: CASSQGQARMNTEAFF.

V usage is TRBV2 and J usage is TRBJ2-2, with D tentatively TRBD1 or TRBD2 (5 bases each). In germline, CDR1 is SNHLY, CDR2 FYNNEI. This CDR3 has 13 amino acids. Trimming stripped 10 bases from V and 6 bases from J, with 15 bases between. CDR3 bases: TGTGCCACACGACCAGGGACGGCCGGGGAGCTGTTTTTT. Translating it yields CATRPGTAGELFF.

The rearrangement links TRBV4-2 to TRBJ1-3; D is uncertain. The germline CDR1 and CDR2 sequences are LGHNA and YNFKEQ. The V end lost 4 bases, the J end lost 0 bases, and 16 bases lay between the germline ends. The CDR3 loop spans 17 amino acids. DNA of the CDR3: TGTGCCAGCAGCCTCTGGCCGGGGAAGGCCTCTGGAAACACCATATATTTT. Encoded protein: CASSLWPGKASGNTIYF.

The chain links TRBV20-1 to TRBJ1-6; no definite D call. The ends were cut back, 3 bases at V and 10 bases at J, with 7 bases in the middle. Germline V gives CDR1 DFQATT, CDR2 SNEGSKA (reference sequence). This CDR3 has 11 amino acids. The CDR3 DNA follows: TGCAGTGCTAGCACCGACTCACCCCTCCACTTT. Protein: CSASTDSPLHF.

CDR3 sequence reads: CATSRAAQGREKLFF. CDR3 sequence (DNA): TGTGCCACCAGCAGAGCGGCCCAAGGCCGTGAAAAACTGTTTTTT. The chain recombines TRBV15 with TRBJ1-4; no reliable D call. The CDR3 extends over 15 amino acids. Germline CDR1 and CDR2: LNHNV and YYDKDF (reference sequence). V shed 1 base and J shed 7 bases, with 13 bases lying between them.

In this sample, this clone turned up a few times. CDR3 in DNA: TGTGCCAGCAGCTTAGTCGGAGACGGGGAGCTGTTTTTT. Residues: CASSLVGDGELFF. The V gene is TRBV7-7, the J gene TRBJ2-2; D remains ambiguous. This CDR3 contains 13 residues. Trimming shortened V by 1 base and J by 7 bases, and 7 bases separated the two germline ends. CDR1 and CDR2 from the germline V gene are SSHAT and FNYEAQ (reference sequence).

This chain links TRBV2 with TRBJ1-2; D might be TRBD1 (5 bases). Germline assignment: CDR1 SNHLY and CDR2 FYNNEI. The CDR3 is made up of 15 amino acids. The germline V and J ends were trimmed by 1 base and 8 bases, with 17 bases remaining between them. The CDR3 is CASSEGRGTRWGYTF. CDR3 bases: TGTGCCAGCAGTGAAGGACGGGGCACCCGATGGGGCTACACCTTC.

The chain uses TRBV9 and TRBJ2-3, with D perhaps matching TRBD2 (5 bases). Trimming took 0 bases from V and 9 from J, leaving 14 bases between them. The CDR3 extends over 14 amino acids. CDR1 and CDR2 from the germline V gene are SGDLS and YYNGEE. The CDR3 DNA follows: TGTGCCAGCAGCGTAGGGGATTCCGGGGAGACGCAGTATTTT. Protein: CASSVGDSGETQYF.